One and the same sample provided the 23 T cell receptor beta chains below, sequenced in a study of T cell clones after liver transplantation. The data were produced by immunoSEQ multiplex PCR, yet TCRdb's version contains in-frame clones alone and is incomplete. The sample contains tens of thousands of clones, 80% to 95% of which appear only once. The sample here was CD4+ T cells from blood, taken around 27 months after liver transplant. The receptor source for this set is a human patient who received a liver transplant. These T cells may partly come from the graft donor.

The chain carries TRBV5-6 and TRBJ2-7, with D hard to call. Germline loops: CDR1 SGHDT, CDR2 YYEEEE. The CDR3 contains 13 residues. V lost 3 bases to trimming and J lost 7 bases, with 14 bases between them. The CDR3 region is CASSSDVVSEQYF. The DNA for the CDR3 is TGTGCCAGCAGCTCGGACGTGGTGAGTGAGCAGTACTTC.

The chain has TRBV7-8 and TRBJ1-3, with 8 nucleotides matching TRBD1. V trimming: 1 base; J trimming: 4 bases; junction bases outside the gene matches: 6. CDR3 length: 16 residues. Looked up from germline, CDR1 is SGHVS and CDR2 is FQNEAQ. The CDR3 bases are TGTGCCAGCAGCTTAGGAGGACAGGGAAGGGGAAACACCATATATTTT. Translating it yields CASSLGGQGRGNTIYF. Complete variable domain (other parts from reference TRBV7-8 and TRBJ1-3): GAGVSQSPRYKVAKRGQDVALRCDPISGHVSLFWYQQALGQGPEFLTYFQNEAQLDKSGLPSDRFFAERPEGSVSTLKIQRTQQEDSAVYLCASSLGGQGRGNTIYFGEGSWLTVV.

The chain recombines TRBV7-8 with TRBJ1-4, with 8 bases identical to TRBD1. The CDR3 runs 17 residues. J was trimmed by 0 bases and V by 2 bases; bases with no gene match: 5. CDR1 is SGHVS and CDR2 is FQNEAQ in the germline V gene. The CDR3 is CASSLRQGPATNEKLFF. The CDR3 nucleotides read TGTGCCAGCAGCTTAAGACAGGGGCCTGCAACTAATGAAAAACTGTTTTTT.

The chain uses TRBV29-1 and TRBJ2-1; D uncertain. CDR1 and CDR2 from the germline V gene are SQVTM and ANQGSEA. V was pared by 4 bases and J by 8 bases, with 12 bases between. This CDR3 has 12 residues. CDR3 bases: TGCAGCGTTGTGGGTAGCAACCATGAGCAGTTCTTC. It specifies CSVVGSNHEQFF.

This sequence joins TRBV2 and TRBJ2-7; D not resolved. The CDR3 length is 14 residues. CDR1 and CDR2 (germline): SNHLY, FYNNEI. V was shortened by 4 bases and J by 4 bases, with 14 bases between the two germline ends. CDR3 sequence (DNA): TGTGCCAGCAGTGGGACGGAAACAATTTACGAGCAGTACTTC. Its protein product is CASSGTETIYEQYF.

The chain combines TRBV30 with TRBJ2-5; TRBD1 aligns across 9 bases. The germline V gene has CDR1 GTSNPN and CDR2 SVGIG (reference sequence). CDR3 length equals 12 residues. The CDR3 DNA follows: TGTGCTTGGGACAGGGTAAAAGAGACCCAGTACTTC. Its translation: CAWDRVKETQYF.

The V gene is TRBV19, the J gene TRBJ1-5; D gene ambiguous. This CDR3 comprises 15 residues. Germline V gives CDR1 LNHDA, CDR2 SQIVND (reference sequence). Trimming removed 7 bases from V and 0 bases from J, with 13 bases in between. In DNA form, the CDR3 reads TGTGCCAGTAAGGGCAGGCATTATAGCAATCAGCCCCAGCATTTT. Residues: CASKGRHYSNQPQHF.

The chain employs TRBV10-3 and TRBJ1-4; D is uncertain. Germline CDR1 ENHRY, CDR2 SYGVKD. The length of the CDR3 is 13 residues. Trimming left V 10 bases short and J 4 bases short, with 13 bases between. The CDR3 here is CATRSGDNEKLFF. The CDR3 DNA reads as TGTGCCACCCGGTCGGGTGATAATGAAAAACTGTTTTTT.

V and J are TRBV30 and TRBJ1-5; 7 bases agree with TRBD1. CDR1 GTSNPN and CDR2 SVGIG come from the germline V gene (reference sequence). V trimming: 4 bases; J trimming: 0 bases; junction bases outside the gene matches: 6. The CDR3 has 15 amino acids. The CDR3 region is CAWTPGTDSNQPQHF. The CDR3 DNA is TGTGCCTGGACTCCGGGGACAGATAGCAATCAGCCCCAGCATTTT.

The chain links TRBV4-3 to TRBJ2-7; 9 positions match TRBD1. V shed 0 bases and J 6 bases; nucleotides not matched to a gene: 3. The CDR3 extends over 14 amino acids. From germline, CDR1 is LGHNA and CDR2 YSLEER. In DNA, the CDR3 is TGCGCCAGCAGCCAAGATCACAGGGGGCTCGAGCAGTACTTC. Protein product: CASSQDHRGLEQYF.

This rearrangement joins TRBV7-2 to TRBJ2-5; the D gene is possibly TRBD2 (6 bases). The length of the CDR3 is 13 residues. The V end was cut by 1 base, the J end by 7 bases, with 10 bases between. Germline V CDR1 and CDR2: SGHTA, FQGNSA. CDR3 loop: CASSLGNGGTQYF. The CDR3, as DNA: TGTGCCAGCAGCTTAGGGAACGGGGGGACCCAGTACTTC.

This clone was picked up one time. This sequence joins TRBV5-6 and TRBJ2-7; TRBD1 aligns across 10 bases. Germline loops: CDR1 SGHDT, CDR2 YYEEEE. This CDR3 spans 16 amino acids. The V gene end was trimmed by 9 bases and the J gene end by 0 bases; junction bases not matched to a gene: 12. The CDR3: CATTTGGRISSYEQYF. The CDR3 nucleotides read TGTGCCACGACGACAGGGGGCCGAATTAGCTCCTACGAGCAGTACTTC.

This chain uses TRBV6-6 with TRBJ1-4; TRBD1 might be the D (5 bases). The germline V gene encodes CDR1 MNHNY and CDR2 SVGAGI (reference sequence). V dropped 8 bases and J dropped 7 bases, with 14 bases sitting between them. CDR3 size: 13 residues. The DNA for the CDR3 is TGTGCCAGCGGTCCCAGGGAACTTGAAAAACTGTTTTTT. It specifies CASGPRELEKLFF.

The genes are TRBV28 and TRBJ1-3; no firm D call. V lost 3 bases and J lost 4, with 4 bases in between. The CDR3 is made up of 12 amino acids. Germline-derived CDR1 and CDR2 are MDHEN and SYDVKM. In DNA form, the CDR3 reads TGTGCCAGCAGTTTTACCGGAAACACCATATATTTT. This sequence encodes CASSFTGNTIYF.

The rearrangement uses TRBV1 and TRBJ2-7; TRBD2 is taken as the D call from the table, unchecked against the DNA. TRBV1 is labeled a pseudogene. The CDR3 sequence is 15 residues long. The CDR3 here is CTSSRRTSGSGEQYF. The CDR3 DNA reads TGCACCAGCAGCAGAAGGACTAGCGGGAGCGGCGAGCAGTACTTC.

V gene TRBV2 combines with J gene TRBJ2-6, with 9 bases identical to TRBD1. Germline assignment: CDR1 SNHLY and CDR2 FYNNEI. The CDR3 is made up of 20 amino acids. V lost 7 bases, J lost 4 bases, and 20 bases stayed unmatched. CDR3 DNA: TGTGCCAGCATCCTGAGACTTCCGGGACAGGGTTCTAGAGGGGCCAACGTCCTGACTTTC. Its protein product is CASILRLPGQGSRGANVLTF.

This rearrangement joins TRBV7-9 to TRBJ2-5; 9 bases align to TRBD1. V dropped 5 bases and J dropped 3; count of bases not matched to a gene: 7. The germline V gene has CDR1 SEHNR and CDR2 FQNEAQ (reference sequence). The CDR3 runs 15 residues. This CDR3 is CASSRRGQGEETQYF. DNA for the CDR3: TGTGCCAGCAGCCGTCGGGGACAGGGTGAAGAGACCCAGTACTTC.

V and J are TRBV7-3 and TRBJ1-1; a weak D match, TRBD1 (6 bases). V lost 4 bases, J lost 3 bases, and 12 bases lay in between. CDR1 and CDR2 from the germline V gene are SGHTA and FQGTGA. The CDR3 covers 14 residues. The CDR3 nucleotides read TGTGCCAGCAGCTCACATAGGGGGGACACTGAAGCTTTCTTT. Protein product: CASSSHRGDTEAFF.

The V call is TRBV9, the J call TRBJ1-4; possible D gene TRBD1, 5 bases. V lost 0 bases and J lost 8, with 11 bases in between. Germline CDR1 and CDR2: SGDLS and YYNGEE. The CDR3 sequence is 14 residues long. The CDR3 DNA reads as TGTGCCAGCAGCGTAGGTCAGGGTTTCGAAAAACTGTTTTTT. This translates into CASSVGQGFEKLFF.

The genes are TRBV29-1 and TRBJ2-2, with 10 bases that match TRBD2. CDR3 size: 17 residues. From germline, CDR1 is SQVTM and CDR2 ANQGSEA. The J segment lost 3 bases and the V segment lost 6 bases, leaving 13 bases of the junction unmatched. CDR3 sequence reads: CSVRGLAGGFHTGELFF. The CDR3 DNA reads TGCAGCGTGAGGGGGTTAGCGGGAGGTTTTCACACCGGGGAGCTGTTTTTT.

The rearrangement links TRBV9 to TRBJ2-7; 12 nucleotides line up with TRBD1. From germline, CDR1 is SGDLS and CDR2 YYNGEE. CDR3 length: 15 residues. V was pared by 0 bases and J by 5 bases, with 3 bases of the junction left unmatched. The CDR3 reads CASSVAGTGGDEQYF. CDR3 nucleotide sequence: TGTGCCAGCAGCGTAGCGGGGACAGGGGGCGACGAGCAGTACTTC.

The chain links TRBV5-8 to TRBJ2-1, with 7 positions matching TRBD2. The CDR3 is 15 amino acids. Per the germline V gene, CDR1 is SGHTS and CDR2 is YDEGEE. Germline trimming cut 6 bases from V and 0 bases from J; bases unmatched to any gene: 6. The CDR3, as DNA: TGTGCCAGCACCCCCGGGGGGAGCTCCTACAATGAGCAGTTCTTC. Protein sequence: CASTPGGSSYNEQFF.

CDR3 in DNA: TGCGCCAGCAGCCCGACAGACTCTGGGGCCAACGTCCTGACTTTC. Amino acids: CASSPTDSGANVLTF. The rearrangement joins TRBV5-1 to TRBJ2-6, with D maybe TRBD1 (5 bases). V was cut by 4 bases and J by 0 bases, with 8 bases left in between. The CDR3 runs to 15 residues. Per the germline V gene, CDR1 is SGHRS and CDR2 is YFSETQ. Full variable domain (remainder filled in from reference TRBV5-1 and TRBJ2-6): KAGVTQTPRYLIKTRGQQVTLSCSPISGHRSVSWYQQTPGQGLQFLFEYFSETQRNKGNFPGRFSGRQFSNSRSEMNVSTLELGDSALYLCASSPTDSGANVLTFGAGSRLTVL.